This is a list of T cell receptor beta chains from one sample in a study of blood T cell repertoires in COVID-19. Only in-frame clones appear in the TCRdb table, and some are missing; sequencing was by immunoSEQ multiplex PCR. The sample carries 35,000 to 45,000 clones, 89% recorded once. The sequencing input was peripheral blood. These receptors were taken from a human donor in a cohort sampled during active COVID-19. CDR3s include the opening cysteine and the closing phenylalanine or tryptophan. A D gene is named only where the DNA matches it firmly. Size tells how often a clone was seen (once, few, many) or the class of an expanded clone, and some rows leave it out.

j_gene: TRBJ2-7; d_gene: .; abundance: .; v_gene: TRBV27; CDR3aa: CASSLRGFSYEQYF; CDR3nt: TGTGCCAGCAGTCTCCGGGGGTTCTCCTACGAGCAGTACTTC
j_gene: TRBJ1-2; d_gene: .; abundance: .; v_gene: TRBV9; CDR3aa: CASSVGRVNYGYTF; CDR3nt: TGTGCCAGCAGCGTAGGGAGGGTTAACTATGGCTACACCTTC
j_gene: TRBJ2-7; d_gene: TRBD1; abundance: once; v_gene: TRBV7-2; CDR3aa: CASSLEGTGPTYEQYF; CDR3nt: TGTGCCAGCAGCTTAGAGGGGACAGGGCCAACCTACGAGCAGTACTTC
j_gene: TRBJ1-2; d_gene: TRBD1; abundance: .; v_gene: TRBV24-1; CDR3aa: CATSAPFAGGYSYGYTF; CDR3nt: TGTGCCACCAGTGCCCCGTTCGCAGGGGGTTATAGTTATGGCTACACCTTC
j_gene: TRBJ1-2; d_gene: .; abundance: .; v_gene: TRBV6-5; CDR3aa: CASTRDINYGYTF; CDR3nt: TGTGCCAGCACCCGGGACATCAACTATGGCTACACCTTC
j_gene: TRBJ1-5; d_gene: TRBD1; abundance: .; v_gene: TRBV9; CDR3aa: CASSAGTGYNQPQHF; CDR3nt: TGTGCCAGCAGTGCCGGGACAGGGTATAATCAGCCCCAGCATTTT
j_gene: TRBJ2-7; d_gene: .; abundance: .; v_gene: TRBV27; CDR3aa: CASSFLAGRTPYEQYF; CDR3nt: TGTGCCAGCAGTTTTCTTGCGGGACGGACCCCATACGAGCAGTACTTC
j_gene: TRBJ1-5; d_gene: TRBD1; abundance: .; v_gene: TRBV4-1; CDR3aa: CASSAGTGLGQPQHF; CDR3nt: TGCGCCAGCAGCGCCGGGACAGGGCTCGGCCAGCCCCAGCATTTT
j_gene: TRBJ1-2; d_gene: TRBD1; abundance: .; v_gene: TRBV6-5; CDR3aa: CASRQGAGNYGYTF; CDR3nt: TGTGCCAGTAGACAGGGGGCGGGGAACTATGGCTACACCTTC
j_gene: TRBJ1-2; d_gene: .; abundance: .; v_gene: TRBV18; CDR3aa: CASSPASPGDDYGYTF; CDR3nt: TGTGCCAGCTCCCCTGCCTCACCAGGGGATGACTATGGCTACACCTTC
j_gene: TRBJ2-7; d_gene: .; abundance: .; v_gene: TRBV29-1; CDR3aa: CSVDPGEGQGEQYF; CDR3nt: TGCAGCGTTGACCCGGGAGAGGGGCAGGGCGAGCAGTACTTC
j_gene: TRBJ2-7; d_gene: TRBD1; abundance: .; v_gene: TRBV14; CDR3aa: CASRQRGQGIPYEQYF; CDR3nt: TGTGCCAGCAGACAAAGGGGACAGGGGATTCCCTACGAGCAGTACTTC
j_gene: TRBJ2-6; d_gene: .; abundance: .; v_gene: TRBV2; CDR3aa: CASSPASSGANVLTF; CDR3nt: TGTGCCAGCAGTCCGGCTAGCTCTGGGGCCAACGTCCTGACTTTC
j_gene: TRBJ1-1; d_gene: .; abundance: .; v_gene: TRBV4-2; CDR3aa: CASSPGGEHTEAFF; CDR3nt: TGTGCCAGCAGCCCCGGGGGGGAGCACACTGAAGCTTTCTTT
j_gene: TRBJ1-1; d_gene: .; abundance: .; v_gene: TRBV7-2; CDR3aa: CASTMAGDGGTEAFF; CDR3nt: TGTGCCAGCACCATGGCAGGGGATGGGGGCACTGAAGCTTTCTTT
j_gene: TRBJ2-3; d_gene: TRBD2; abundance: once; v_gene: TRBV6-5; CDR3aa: CASTEWGGEGDTQYF; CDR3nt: TGTGCCAGCACCGAATGGGGGGGGGAAGGAGATACGCAGTATTTT
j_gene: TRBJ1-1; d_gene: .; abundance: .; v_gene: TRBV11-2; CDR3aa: CASSITAEAFF; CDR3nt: TGTGCCAGCAGCATAACAGCAGAAGCTTTCTTT
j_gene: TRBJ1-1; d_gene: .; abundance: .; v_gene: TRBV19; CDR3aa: CASSIQGGLGTEAFF; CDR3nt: TGTGCCAGTAGTATACAGGGTGGCCTGGGCACTGAAGCTTTCTTT
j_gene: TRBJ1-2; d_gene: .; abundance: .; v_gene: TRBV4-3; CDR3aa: CASSQDETGLYGYTF; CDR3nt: TGCGCCAGCAGCCAAGACGAGACAGGACTCTATGGCTACACCTTC
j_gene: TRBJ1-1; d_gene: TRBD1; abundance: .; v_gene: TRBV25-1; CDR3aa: CASSATVQGGTEAFF; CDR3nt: TGTGCCAGCAGCGCCACCGTACAGGGGGGCACTGAAGCTTTCTTT
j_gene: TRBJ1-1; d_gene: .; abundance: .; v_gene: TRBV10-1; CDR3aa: CASSAGGNTEAFF; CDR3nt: TGCGCCAGCAGCGCGGGGGGGAACACTGAAGCTTTCTTT
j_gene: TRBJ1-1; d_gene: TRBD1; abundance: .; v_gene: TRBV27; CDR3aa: CASPVCPTGAVGNTEAFF; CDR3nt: TGTGCCAGTCCAGTATGCCCGACAGGGGCAGTCGGAAACACTGAAGCTTTCTTT
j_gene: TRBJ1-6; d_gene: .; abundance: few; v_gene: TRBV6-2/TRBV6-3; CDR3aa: CASSYRATGKRSPLHF; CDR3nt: TGTGCCAGCAGTTACCGGGCAACGGGGAAAAGGTCACCCCTCCACTTT
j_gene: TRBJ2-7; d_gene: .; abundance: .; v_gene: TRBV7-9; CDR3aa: CASSAGNSLYEQYF; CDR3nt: TGTGCCAGCAGCGCCGGGAATTCCCTTTACGAGCAGTACTTC
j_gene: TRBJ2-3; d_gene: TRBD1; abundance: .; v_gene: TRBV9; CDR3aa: CASSPRDRERTDTQYF; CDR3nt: TGTGCCAGCAGCCCCCGGGACAGGGAGAGGACAGATACGCAGTATTTT
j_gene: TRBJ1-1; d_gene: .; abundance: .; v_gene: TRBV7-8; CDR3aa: CASSLVGGPNTEAFF; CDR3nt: TGTGCCAGCAGCCTTGTAGGAGGCCCGAACACTGAAGCTTTCTTT
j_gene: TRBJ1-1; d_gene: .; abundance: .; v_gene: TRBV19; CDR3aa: CASSDPYGGAPEAFF; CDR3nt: TGTGCCAGTAGTGACCCATATGGGGGGGCCCCTGAAGCTTTCTTT
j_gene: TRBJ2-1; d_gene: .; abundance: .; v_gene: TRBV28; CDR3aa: CASSSNWGLMAYNEQFF; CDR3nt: TGTGCCAGCAGTTCAAACTGGGGCCTGATGGCCTACAATGAGCAGTTCTTC
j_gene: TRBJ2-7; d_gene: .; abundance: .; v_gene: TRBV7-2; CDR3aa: CASSFRVALYEQYF; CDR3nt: TGTGCCAGCAGCTTTCGGGTAGCGCTGTACGAGCAGTACTTC
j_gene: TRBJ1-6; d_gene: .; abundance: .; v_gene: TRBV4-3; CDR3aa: CASSQVGSNSPLHF; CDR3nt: TGCGCCAGCAGCCAAGTGGGCAGTAATTCACCCCTCCACTTT
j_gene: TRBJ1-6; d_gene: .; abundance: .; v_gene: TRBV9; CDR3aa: CASSAPLGREDSPLHF; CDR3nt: TGTGCCAGCAGCGCCCCCTTGGGCAGGGAAGATTCACCCCTCCACTTT
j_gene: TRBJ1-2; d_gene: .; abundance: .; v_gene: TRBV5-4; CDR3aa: CASSLVGKGLNGYTF; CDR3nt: TGTGCCAGCAGCTTGGTCGGGAAAGGGCTAAATGGCTACACCTTC
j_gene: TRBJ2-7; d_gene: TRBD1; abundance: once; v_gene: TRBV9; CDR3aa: CASSRQGARFESEQYF; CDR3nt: TGTGCCAGCAGCCGACAGGGGGCGCGGTTCGAAAGCGAGCAGTACTTC
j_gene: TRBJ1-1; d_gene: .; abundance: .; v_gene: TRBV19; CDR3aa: CASIPITSTEAFF; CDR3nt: TGTGCCAGTATCCCTATCACGAGCACTGAAGCTTTCTTT
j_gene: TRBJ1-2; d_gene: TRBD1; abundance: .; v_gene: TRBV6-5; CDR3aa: CASSPGQPGPDRYTF; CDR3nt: TGTGCCAGCAGTCCGGGACAGCCAGGACCCGATCGCTACACCTTC
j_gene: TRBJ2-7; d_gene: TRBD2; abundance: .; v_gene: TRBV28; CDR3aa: CASRDSGGRNEQYF; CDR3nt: TGTGCCAGCAGGGATAGCGGGGGACGCAACGAGCAGTACTTC
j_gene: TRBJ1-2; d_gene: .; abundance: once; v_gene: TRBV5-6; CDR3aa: CASRRGDTTNYGYTF; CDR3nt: TGTGCCAGCAGACGAGGGGACACTACTAACTATGGCTACACCTTC
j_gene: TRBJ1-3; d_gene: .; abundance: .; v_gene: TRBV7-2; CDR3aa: CASSLSGAGNTIYF; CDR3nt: TGTGCCAGCAGCTTATCAGGTGCTGGAAACACCATATATTTT
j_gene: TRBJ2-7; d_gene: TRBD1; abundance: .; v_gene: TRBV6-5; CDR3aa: CASSLETGAYEQYF; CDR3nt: TGTGCCAGCAGCTTGGAGACAGGGGCCTACGAGCAGTACTTC
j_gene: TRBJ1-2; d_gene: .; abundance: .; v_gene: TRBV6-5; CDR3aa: CASSYLAGANYGYTF; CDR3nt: TGTGCCAGCAGTTACTTGGCAGGGGCTAACTATGGCTACACCTTC
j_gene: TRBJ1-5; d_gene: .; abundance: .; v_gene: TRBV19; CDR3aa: CASSYTPNQPQHF; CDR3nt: TGTGCCAGTAGTTACACCCCCAATCAGCCCCAGCATTTT
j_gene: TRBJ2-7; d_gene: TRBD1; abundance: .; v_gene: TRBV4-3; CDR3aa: CASSRGQGEVGEQYF; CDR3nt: TGCGCCAGCAGCCGGGGACAGGGTGAAGTTGGGGAGCAGTACTTC
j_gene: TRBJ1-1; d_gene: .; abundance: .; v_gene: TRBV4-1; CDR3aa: CASSQDEGSHAFF; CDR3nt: TGCGCCAGCAGCCAAGACGAGGGTTCGCATGCTTTCTTT
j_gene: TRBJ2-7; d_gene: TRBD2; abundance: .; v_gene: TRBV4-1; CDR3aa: CASSQVSGTVAYEQYF; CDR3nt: TGCGCCAGCAGCCAAGTGAGCGGGACTGTTGCCTACGAGCAGTACTTC
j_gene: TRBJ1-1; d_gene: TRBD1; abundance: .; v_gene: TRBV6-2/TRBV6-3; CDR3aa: CASSYYRDRGDEAFF; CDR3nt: TGTGCCAGCAGTTACTATCGGGACAGGGGGGATGAAGCTTTCTTT
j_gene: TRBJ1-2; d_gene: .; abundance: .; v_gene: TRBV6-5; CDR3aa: CASSSRQARYYGYTF; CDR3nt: TGTGCCAGCAGTTCCCGGCAGGCCCGATACTATGGCTACACCTTC
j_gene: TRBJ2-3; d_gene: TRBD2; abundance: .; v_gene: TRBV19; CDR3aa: CASRNRGGGTTDTQYF; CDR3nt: TGTGCCAGTCGCAACCGCGGGGGGGGAACAACAGATACGCAGTATTTT
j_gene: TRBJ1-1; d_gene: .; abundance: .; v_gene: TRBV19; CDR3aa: CASSSDGPAGTEAFF; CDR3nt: TGTGCCAGTAGTAGCGACGGGCCGGCGGGCACTGAAGCTTTCTTT
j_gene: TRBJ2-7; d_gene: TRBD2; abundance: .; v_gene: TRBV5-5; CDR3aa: CASSSYLSGGTYEQYF; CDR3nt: TGTGCCAGCAGCTCATACCTGAGCGGGGGGACCTACGAGCAGTACTTC
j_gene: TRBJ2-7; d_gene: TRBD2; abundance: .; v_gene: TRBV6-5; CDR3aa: CASRSTGLPGGIYF; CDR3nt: TGTGCCAGCAGGAGTACAGGGTTGCCGGGGGGGATCTACTTC
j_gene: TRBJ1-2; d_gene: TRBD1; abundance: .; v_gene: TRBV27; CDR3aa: CASSLTGDDYGYTF; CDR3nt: TGTGCCAGCAGTCTTACAGGGGACGACTATGGCTACACCTTC
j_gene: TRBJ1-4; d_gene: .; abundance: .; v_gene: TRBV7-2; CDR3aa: CASSPGYFNEKLFF; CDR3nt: TGTGCCAGCAGCCCGGGGTATTTTAATGAAAAACTGTTTTTT
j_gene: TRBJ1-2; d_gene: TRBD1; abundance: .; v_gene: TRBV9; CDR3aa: CASSVARTGGFIGGYTF; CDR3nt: TGTGCCAGCAGCGTAGCTAGGACAGGGGGCTTCATCGGTGGCTACACCTTC
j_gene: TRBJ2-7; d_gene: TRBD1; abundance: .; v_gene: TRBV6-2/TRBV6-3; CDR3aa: CASSRTGDEQYF; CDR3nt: TGTGCCAGCAGCCGGACAGGGGACGAGCAGTACTTC